Shown below are 13 T cell receptor beta chains from a single sample sequenced in a study of PD-1 blockade in classical Hodgkin lymphoma (TCRdb year 2020). What this sample's time point label stands for: cycle 4 day 1 (C4D1), after 6 weeks of nivolumab. Every trial patient had relapsed after autologous stem cell transplantation, and cohorts A, B and C differed in prior brentuximab vedotin exposure. Library generation was performed with the immunoSEQ multiplex PCR assay. This immuneACCESS table, as held by TCRdb, lists in-frame sequences with V and J called but not all clones. Of the missing ones, under half trace to an unresolved V gene in checked studies; the others have no known cause. The sample table records about 110,000 clones; more than 70% of these occur just once. The ten largest clones capture roughly 19% of the sample. The sequencing here drew on peripheral blood mononuclear cells (PBMCs), taken before the fourth cycle of nivolumab. The receptor source for this set is a human donor with classical Hodgkin lymphoma.

This chain joins TRBV7-8 and TRBJ2-7; 7 nucleotides line up with TRBD2. This CDR3 spans 14 amino acids. CDR1 is SGHVS and CDR2 is FQNEAQ in the germline V gene. V trimming: 6 bases; J trimming: 2 bases; junction bases outside the gene matches: 7. As DNA, the CDR3 is TGTGCCAGCAGTTCTCTACGGGGGGCCTACGAGCAGTACTTC. Amino acid sequence: CASSSLRGAYEQYF.

This rearrangement joins TRBV27 to TRBJ1-3; maybe TRBD1 (6 bases). Germline-derived CDR1 and CDR2 are MNHEY and SMNVEV (reference sequence). Trimming removed 8 bases at V and 1 base at J, with 12 bases between. The CDR3 totals 14 residues. The CDR3 loop is CASQGGYSGNTIYF. The CDR3, as DNA: TGTGCCAGCCAAGGGGGTTATTCTGGAAACACCATATATTTT.

This clone was detected only once. The V gene is TRBV11-2, the J gene TRBJ1-2; 7 bases line up with TRBD1. In germline, CDR1 is SGHAT, CDR2 FQNNGV. The ends lost 1 base at V and 7 bases at J; junction bases unmatched: 15. CDR3 length: 17 amino acids. The CDR3 loop reads CASSLGPPTGRALGYTF. The CDR3 DNA reads TGTGCCAGCAGCTTAGGCCCTCCGACAGGGAGGGCCCTTGGCTACACCTTC.

The rearrangement uses TRBV5-4 and TRBJ2-3, with 7 bases that match TRBD2. Germline V gene lookup returns CDR1 SGHNT and CDR2 YYREEE (reference sequence). The CDR3 has 17 amino acids. The V and J ends lost 4 bases and 3 bases, in that order; junction bases with no gene match: 14. Written as DNA, the CDR3 is TGTGCCAGCAGCCCCGGGAGTGGGGGAGGGAATACAGATACGCAGTATTTT. Translated, it gives CASSPGSGGGNTDTQYF.

The rearrangement links TRBV5-6 to TRBJ2-3, with TRBD2 matching 13 bases. This CDR3 has 17 amino acids. After removal of 6 bases from V and 4 bases from J, the junction contained 11 bases not matched to a gene. Germline CDR1 SGHDT, CDR2 YYEEEE. The CDR3 is CASTSGLAGFIADTQYF. DNA of the CDR3: TGTGCCAGCACTTCGGGACTAGCGGGATTTATCGCAGATACGCAGTATTTT.

This chain uses TRBV7-9 with TRBJ2-1; no reliable D call. The ends were cut back, 4 bases at V and 3 bases at J, with 10 bases in the middle. This CDR3 has 14 amino acids. Germline CDR1 is SEHNR and CDR2 is FQNEAQ (reference sequence). CDR3 coding DNA: TGTGCCAGCAGCTCCCCCTGGAGCTACAATGAGCAGTTCTTC. Protein: CASSSPWSYNEQFF.

This chain links TRBV6-1 with TRBJ2-7; no clear D. Per the germline V gene, CDR1 is MNHNS and CDR2 is SASEGT. Trimming shortened V by 3 bases and J by 5 bases, and 17 bases separated the two germline ends. This CDR3 is 15 amino acids long. The CDR3 DNA sequence: TGTGCCAGCAGTGATTTTGCCAGGAGTACTGACGAGCAGTACTTC. Its protein product is CASSDFARSTDEQYF.

This chain links TRBV11-2 with TRBJ2-3; D is perhaps TRBD1 (5 bases). The germline V gene encodes CDR1 SGHAT and CDR2 FQNNGV. Trimming left V 2 bases short and J 0 bases short, with 9 bases between. The CDR3 runs 15 residues. The CDR3: CASSLSGHSTDTQYF. The CDR3 DNA follows: TGTGCCAGCAGCTTATCAGGACACAGCACAGATACGCAGTATTTT.

The chain links TRBV15 to TRBJ2-1; 12 nucleotides match TRBD1. Germline V gives CDR1 LNHNV, CDR2 YYDKDF (reference sequence). V shed 3 bases, J shed 1 base, and the junction held 4 bases outside the gene matches. The CDR3 loop spans 17 amino acids. The CDR3 DNA follows: TGTGCCACCAGCAGGGGACAGGGGGCCAGTTCCTACAATGAGCAGTTCTTC. Its protein product is CATSRGQGASSYNEQFF.

The chain uses TRBV28 and TRBJ1-1; tentative D call: TRBD1 (5 bases). This CDR3 contains 13 residues. V was pared by 3 bases and J by 10 bases, with 15 bases between. The germline V gene has CDR1 MDHEN and CDR2 SYDVKM. CDR3 coding DNA: TGTGCCAGCAGTTTTAAGGGGCCGGGGGGAGCTTTCTTT. Amino acids: CASSFKGPGGAFF.

The V call is TRBV6-5, the J call TRBJ2-7, with a possible D match to TRBD1 (6 bases). Germline CDR1 is MNHEY and CDR2 is SVGAGI. There are 13 residues in the CDR3. Deletions cut 6 bases from V and 3 bases from J, with 12 bases between. CDR3 sequence (DNA): TGTGCCAGCAGCCCCGGGACATACTACGAGCAGTACTTC. Its translation: CASSPGTYYEQYF.

This clone has a handful of counts. The genes are TRBV4-2 and TRBJ2-7, with 7 bases that match TRBD1. Germline lookup yields CDR1 LGHNA and CDR2 YNFKEQ. This CDR3 region has 12 residues. J was trimmed by 7 bases and V by 8 bases; bases with no gene match: 8. CDR3 sequence: CASEGAGGEQYF. CDR3 nucleotide sequence: TGTGCCAGCGAAGGGGCAGGGGGAGAGCAGTACTTC.

The chain combines TRBV10-3 with TRBJ2-5; D is unclear. This CDR3 region has 12 residues. Trimming took off 6 bases at V and 5 bases at J, with 10 bases between the two ends. Germline CDR1 ENHRY, CDR2 SYGVKD. CDR3 in DNA: TGTGCCATCAGGGCCCCCGCGGAGACCCAGTACTTC. As protein: CAIRAPAETQYF.